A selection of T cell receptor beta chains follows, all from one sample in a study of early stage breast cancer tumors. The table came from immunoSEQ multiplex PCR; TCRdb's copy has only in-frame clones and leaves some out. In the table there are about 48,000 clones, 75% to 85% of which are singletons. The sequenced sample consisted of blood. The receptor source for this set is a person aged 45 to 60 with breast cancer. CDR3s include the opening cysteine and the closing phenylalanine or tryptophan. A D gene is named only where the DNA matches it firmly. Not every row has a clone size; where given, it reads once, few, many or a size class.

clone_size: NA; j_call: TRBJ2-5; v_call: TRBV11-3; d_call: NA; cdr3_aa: CASSAGGETQYF; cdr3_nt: TGTGCCAGCAGTGCTGGCGGGGAGACCCAGTACTTC
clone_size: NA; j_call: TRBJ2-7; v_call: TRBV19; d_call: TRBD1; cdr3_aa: CASRWAQGVHEQYF; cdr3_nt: TGTGCCAGTAGATGGGCGCAGGGGGTCCACGAGCAGTACTTC
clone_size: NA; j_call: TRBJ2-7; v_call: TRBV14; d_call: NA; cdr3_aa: CASSANSPGLSSYEQYF; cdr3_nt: TGTGCCAGCAGCGCGAACTCACCGGGTCTGAGCTCCTACGAGCAGTACTTC
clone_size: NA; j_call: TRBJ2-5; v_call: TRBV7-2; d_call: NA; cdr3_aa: CASSPTQETQYF; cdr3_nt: TGTGCCAGCAGCCCGACTCAAGAGACCCAGTACTTC
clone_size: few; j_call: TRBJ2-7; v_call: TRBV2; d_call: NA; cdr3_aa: CASRARSSYEQYF; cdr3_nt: TGTGCCAGCAGGGCTAGGAGCTCCTACGAGCAGTACTTC
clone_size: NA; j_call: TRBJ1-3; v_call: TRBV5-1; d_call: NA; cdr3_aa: CASSRDSSGNTIYF; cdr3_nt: TGCGCCAGCAGTAGGGATAGCTCTGGAAACACCATATATTTT
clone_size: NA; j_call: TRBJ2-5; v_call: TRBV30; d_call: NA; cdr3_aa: CAWSGGLQETQYF; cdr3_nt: TGTGCCTGGAGTGGCGGGCTTCAAGAGACCCAGTACTTC
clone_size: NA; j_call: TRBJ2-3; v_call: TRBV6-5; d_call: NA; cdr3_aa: CASSYSQAPSTDTQYF; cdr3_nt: TGTGCCAGCAGTTACTCCCAGGCTCCTAGCACAGATACGCAGTATTTT
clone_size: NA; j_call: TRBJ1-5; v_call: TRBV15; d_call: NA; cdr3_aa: CATSPEGDTWNQPQHF; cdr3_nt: TGTGCCACCAGCCCCGAAGGGGACACCTGGAATCAGCCCCAGCATTTT
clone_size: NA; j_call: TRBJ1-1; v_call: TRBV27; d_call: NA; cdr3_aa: CASSLWDGRAEAFF; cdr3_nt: TGTGCCAGCAGTTTATGGGACGGGCGGGCTGAAGCTTTCTTT
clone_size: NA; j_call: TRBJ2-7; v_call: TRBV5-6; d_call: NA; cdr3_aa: CASSSRIGESSYEQYF; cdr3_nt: TGTGCCAGCAGCTCCCGGATAGGGGAGAGCTCCTACGAGCAGTACTTC
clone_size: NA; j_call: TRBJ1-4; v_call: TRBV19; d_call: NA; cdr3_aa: CASSIVGINEKLFF; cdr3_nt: TGTGCCAGTAGTATCGTGGGCATTAATGAAAAACTGTTTTTT
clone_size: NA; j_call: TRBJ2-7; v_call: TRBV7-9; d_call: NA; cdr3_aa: CASSGGTTERRYEQYF; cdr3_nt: TGTGCCAGCAGCGGGGGGACGACTGAGAGACGGTACGAGCAGTACTTC
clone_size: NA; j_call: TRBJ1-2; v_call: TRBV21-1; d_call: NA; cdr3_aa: CASIRGGNYGYTF; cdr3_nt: TGTGCCAGTATACGGGGAGGAAACTATGGCTACACCTTC
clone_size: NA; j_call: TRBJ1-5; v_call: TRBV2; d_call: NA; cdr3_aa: CASREDFNQPQHF; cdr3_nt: TGTGCCAGCAGGGAGGACTTTAATCAGCCCCAGCATTTT
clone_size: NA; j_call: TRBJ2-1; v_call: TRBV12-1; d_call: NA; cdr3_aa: CASSFGGGGAGEQFF; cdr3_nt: TGTGCCAGCAGCTTTGGGGGCGGGGGGGCAGGTGAGCAGTTCTTC
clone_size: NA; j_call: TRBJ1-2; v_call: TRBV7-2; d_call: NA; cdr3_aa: CASSLVLDEGDGYTF; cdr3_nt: TGTGCCAGCAGCTTAGTTCTCGACGAGGGTGATGGCTACACCTTC
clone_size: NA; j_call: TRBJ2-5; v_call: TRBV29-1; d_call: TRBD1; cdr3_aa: CSVAADRGQETQYF; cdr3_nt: TGCAGCGTTGCCGCGGACAGGGGGCAAGAGACCCAGTACTTC
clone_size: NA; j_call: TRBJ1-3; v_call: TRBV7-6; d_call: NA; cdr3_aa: CASSLYSRVVVTGNTIYF; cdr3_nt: TGTGCCAGCAGCTTATACTCTCGGGTAGTCGTTACTGGAAACACCATATATTTT
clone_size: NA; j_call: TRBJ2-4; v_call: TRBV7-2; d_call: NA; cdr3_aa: CASSLRGAKNIQYF; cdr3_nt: TGTGCCAGCAGCTTAAGGGGGGCCAAAAACATTCAGTACTTC
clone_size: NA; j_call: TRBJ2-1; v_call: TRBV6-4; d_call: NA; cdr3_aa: CASNPQGTYNEQFF; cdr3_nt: TGTGCCAGCAACCCACAGGGTACCTACAATGAGCAGTTCTTC
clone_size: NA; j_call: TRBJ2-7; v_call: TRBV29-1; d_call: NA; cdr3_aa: CSVEDLYEQYF; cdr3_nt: TGCAGCGTTGAAGACCTATACGAGCAGTACTTC
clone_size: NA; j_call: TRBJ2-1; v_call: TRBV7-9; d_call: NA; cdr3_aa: CASSLGSQALSNEQFF; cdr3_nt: TGTGCCAGCTCGTTGGGGTCCCAAGCACTTAGCAATGAGCAGTTCTTC
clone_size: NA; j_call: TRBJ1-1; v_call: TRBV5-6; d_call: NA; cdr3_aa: CASSLVAGIEAFF; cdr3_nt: TGTGCCAGCAGCTTGGTGGCGGGGATCGAAGCTTTCTTT
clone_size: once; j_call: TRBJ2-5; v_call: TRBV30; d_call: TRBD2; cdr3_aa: CAWSASGGRETQYF; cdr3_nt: TGTGCCTGGAGTGCGTCGGGGGGACGGGAGACCCAGTACTTC
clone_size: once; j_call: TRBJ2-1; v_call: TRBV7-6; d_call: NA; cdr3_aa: CASSLIYNEQFF; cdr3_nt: TGTGCCAGCAGTCTTATCTACAATGAGCAGTTCTTC
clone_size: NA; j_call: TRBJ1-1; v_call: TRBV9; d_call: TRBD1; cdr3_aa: CASSVEGQGGTEAFF; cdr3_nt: TGTGCCAGCAGCGTAGAGGGACAGGGAGGCACTGAAGCTTTCTTT
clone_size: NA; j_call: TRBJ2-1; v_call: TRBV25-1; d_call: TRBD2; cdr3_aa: CASSVGTSGSNEQFF; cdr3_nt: TGTGCCAGCAGCGTAGGGACTAGCGGGAGTAATGAGCAGTTCTTC
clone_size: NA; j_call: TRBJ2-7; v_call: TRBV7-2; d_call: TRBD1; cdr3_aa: CASSTVSGTAYEQYF; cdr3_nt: TGTGCCAGCAGCACCGTATCAGGGACAGCCTACGAGCAGTACTTC
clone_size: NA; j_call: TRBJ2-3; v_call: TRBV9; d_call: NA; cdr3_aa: CASSPRTLADTQYF; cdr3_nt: TGTGCCAGCAGCCCCCGGACCTTGGCAGATACGCAGTATTTT
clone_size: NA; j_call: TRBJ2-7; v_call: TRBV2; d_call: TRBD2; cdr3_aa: CASSERGLAGGREQYF; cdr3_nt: TGTGCCAGCAGTGAAAGGGGTCTAGCGGGGGGGCGTGAGCAGTACTTC
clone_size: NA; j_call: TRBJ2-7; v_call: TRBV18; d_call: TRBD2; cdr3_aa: CASSLFTREGRYEQYF; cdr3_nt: TGTGCCAGCTCACTTTTTACGCGGGAGGGCCGGTACGAGCAGTACTTC